These 14 T cell receptor beta chains were sequenced from one sample in a study of identifying expanded T cells in peripheral blood. Produced via immunoSEQ multiplex PCR; TCRdb's table is partial and in-frame only. The sample includes under 100,000 clones, around 83% of them seen just once. Sequencing used blood. Source of these receptors: a person aged 18 to 70 in good health.

The chain combines TRBV4-1 with TRBJ2-1; 8 nucleotides match TRBD2. CDR1 is MGHRA and CDR2 is YSYEKL in the germline V gene. Trimming at V came to 1 base and at J to 0 bases, leaving 11 bases not matched to a gene. CDR3 length: 19 residues. CDR3 protein: CASSQVSPLAANSYNEQFF. In nucleotides, the CDR3 is TGCGCCAGCAGCCAAGTTAGCCCACTAGCGGCCAACTCCTACAATGAGCAGTTCTTC.

This clone has only one observation. This rearrangement joins TRBV30 to TRBJ2-1; 16 positions agree with TRBD2. Germline-derived CDR1 and CDR2 are GTSNPN and SVGIG (reference sequence). This CDR3 comprises 18 residues. Trimming took 4 bases from V and 1 from J; bases not matched to a gene: 7. CDR3 DNA: TGTGCCTGGATGGGGACTAGCGGGGGGGGCCGGTCCTACAATGAGCAGTTCTTC. Protein product: CAWMGTSGGGRSYNEQFF.

The gene calls are TRBV11-2 and TRBJ2-7; the match to TRBD2 covers 8 bases. Germline V gives CDR1 SGHAT, CDR2 FQNNGV. The V segment lost 1 base and the J segment 7 bases; nucleotides outside the gene matches: 6. The CDR3 consists of 14 residues. CDR3 nucleotides: TGTGCCAGCAGCTTAGGCGGGGGGAATGAAGAGCAGTACTTC. Translating gives CASSLGGGNEEQYF.

This chain links TRBV5-5 with TRBJ2-7; D unresolved. V shed 0 bases and J shed 5 bases, with 9 bases lying between them. This CDR3 is 13 amino acids long. Germline loops: CDR1 SGHKS, CDR2 YYEKEE (reference sequence). CDR3: CASSLAAVDEQYF. The CDR3 DNA follows: TGTGCCAGCAGCTTGGCCGCGGTCGACGAGCAGTACTTC. Looking up the rest from reference TRBV5-5 and TRBJ2-7 gives the full variable domain: DAGVTQSPTHLIKTRGQQVTLRCSPISGHKSVSWYQQVLGQGPQFIFQYYEKEERGRGNFPDRFSARQFPNYSSELNVNALLLGDSALYLCASSLAAVDEQYFGPGTRLTVT.

The chain employs TRBV10-3 and TRBJ1-5; the D is unclear. This CDR3 spans 15 amino acids. Germline CDR1 reads ENHRY; CDR2 reads SYGVKD. The ends were cut back, 1 base at V and 4 bases at J, with 11 bases in the middle. CDR3 bases: TGTGCCATCAGTGAGTTTATGGCAGGTAATCAGCCCCAGCATTTT. Protein: CAISEFMAGNQPQHF.

This rearrangement joins TRBV29-1 to TRBJ1-1; D is uncertain. Trimming took 4 bases from V and 2 from J, leaving 5 bases between them. There are 11 residues in the CDR3. Germline CDR1 is SQVTM and CDR2 is ANQGSEA. CDR3 DNA: TGCAGCGTTGCTGACAACACTGAAGCTTTCTTT. Amino acid sequence: CSVADNTEAFF.

The rearrangement uses TRBV5-5 and TRBJ1-2; D remains unclear. V was shortened by 0 bases and J by 4 bases, with 13 bases between the two germline ends. The CDR3 totals 15 residues. The V gene's germline CDR1 is SGHKS and CDR2 YYEKEE (reference sequence). CDR3 protein: CASSLDAGGSYGYTF. In nucleotides, the CDR3 is TGTGCCAGCAGCTTGGATGCGGGAGGTTCCTATGGCTACACCTTC.

The chain recombines TRBV5-8 with TRBJ1-5, with D possibly being TRBD1 (5 bases). The CDR3 is 15 residues long. Trimming shortened V by 2 bases and J by 8 bases, and 17 bases separated the two germline ends. The germline V gene encodes CDR1 SGHTS and CDR2 YDEGEE. CDR3 sequence reads: CASSLATRVGKPQHF. CDR3 coding DNA: TGTGCCAGCAGCTTAGCAACCAGGGTGGGGAAGCCCCAGCATTTT.

V and J are TRBV28 and TRBJ2-7, with 8 bases matching TRBD1. V lost 8 bases to trimming and J lost 2 bases; unmatched junction nucleotides: 2. Germline loops: CDR1 MDHEN, CDR2 SYDVKM. The CDR3 totals 12 residues. The CDR3 loop reads CASGTGAYEQYF. As DNA, the CDR3 is TGTGCCAGCGGGACAGGTGCCTACGAGCAGTACTTC.

This rearrangement joins TRBV6-5 to TRBJ1-5, with D perhaps TRBD1 (5 bases). V lost 6 bases and J lost 5, with 11 bases in between. There are 13 residues in the CDR3. Germline V gives CDR1 MNHEY, CDR2 SVGAGI. CDR3 in amino acids: CASRAGGDQPQHF. CDR3 bases: TGTGCCAGCAGGGCCGGGGGGGATCAGCCCCAGCATTTT.

The chain recombines TRBV11-2 with TRBJ1-1, with D perhaps TRBD1 (6 bases). CDR3 size: 15 residues. Between the trimmed V and J ends, which lost 4 bases and 4 bases, there was a span of 16 bases. CDR1 and CDR2 from the germline V gene are SGHAT and FQNNGV. For the CDR3, the DNA is TGTGCCAGCAGCTCCCCAAGAGGGGGGGCCACTGAAGCTTTCTTT. Protein sequence: CASSSPRGGATEAFF.

The chain employs TRBV7-9 and TRBJ2-7; TRBD1 matches at 7 bases. Germline assignment: CDR1 SEHNR and CDR2 FQNEAQ (reference sequence). The CDR3 has 14 residues. V was pared by 2 bases and J by 2 bases, with 3 bases of the junction left unmatched. The CDR3 DNA follows: TGTGCCAGCAGCTTATCCGGGACAGCCTACGAGCAGTACTTC. As protein: CASSLSGTAYEQYF.

This clone rates as medium-sized. This sample includes further DNA sequences coding for the same CDR3. The chain carries TRBV14 and TRBJ1-2; 7 nucleotides match TRBD1. Looked up from germline, CDR1 is SGHDN and CDR2 is FVKESK. J gave up 5 bases and V 4 bases, and 1 base lay outside the gene matches. This CDR3 is 12 amino acids long. CDR3 amino acids: CASSPGGYGYTF. CDR3 nucleotides: TGTGCCAGCAGCCCAGGGGGGTATGGCTACACCTTC. The full variable domain, with the rest looked up from reference TRBV14 and TRBJ1-2, is EAGVTQFPSHSVIEKGQTVTLRCDPISGHDNLYWYRRVMGKEIKFLLHFVKESKQDESGMPNNRFLAERTGGTYSTLKVQPAELEDSGVYFCASSPGGYGYTFGSGTRLTVV.

The genes are TRBV5-1 and TRBJ2-4, with D hard to call. The CDR3 consists of 14 residues. Trimming pared 0 bases from V and 3 bases from J, leaving 7 bases between. CDR1 is SGHRS, CDR2 YFSETQ, per germline. CDR3: CASSLGLGKNIQYF. The CDR3 DNA sequence: TGCGCCAGCAGCTTGGGACTCGGCAAAAACATTCAGTACTTC.